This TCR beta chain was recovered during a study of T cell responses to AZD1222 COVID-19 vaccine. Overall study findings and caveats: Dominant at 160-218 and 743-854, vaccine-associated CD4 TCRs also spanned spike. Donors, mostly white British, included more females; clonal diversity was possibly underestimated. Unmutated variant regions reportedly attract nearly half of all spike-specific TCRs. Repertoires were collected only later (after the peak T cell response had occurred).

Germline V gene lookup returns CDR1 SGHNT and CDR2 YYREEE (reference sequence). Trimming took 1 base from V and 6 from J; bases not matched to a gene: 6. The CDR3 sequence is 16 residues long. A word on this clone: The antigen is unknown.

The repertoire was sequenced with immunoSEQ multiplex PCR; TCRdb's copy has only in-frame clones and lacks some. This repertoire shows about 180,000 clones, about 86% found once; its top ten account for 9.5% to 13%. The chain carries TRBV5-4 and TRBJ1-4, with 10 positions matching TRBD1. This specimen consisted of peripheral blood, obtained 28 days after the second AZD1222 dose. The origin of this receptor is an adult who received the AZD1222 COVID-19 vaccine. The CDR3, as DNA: TGTGCCAGCAGCTTGCCTTCGACAGGGGGCCATGAAAAACTGTTTTTT. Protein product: CASSLPSTGGHEKLFF.